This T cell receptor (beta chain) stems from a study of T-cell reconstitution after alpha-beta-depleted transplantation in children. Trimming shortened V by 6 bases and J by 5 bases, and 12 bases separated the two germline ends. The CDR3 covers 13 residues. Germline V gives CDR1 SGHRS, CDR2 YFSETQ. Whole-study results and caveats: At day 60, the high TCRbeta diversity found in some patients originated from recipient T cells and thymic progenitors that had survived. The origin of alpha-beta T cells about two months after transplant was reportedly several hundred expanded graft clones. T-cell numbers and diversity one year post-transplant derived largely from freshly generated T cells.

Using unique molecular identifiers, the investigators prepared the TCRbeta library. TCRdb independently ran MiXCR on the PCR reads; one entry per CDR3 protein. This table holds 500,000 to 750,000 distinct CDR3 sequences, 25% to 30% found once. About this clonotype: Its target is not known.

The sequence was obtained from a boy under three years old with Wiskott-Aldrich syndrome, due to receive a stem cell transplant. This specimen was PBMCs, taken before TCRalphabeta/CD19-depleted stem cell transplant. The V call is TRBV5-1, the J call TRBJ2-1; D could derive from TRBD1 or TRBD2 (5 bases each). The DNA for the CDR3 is TGCGCCAGCACCTGGGGGTCGGACAATGAGCAGTTCTTC. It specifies CASTWGSDNEQFF.